Each of the 5 T cell receptor beta chains below was sequenced from the same sample in a study of cytomegalovirus exposure and HLA in healthy donors. Vbeta (60) and Jbeta (13) primers were used in the PCR. Profiled with immunoSEQ multiplex PCR; TCRdb holds only in-frame clones, not every one. This sample has 150,000 to 200,000 clones; roughly 73% occur once, and the top ten carry 1.5% to 2%. Material for sequencing was PBMCs. Source of these receptors: a woman in her 30s in good health and CMV-seronegative.

There are a few counts of this clone. This sample also contains other DNA sequences that code for the same CDR3. The chain carries TRBV5-1 and TRBJ1-6; 7 nucleotides align to TRBD1. The CDR3 runs 15 residues. J was trimmed by 5 bases and V by 0 bases; bases with no gene match: 2. CDR1 is SGHRS and CDR2 is YFSETQ in the germline V gene. CDR3 nucleotides: TGCGCCAGCAGCTTGGAGGGGGCGGATAATTCACCCCTCCACTTT. Encoded protein: CASSLEGADNSPLHF.

The V and J genes are TRBV4-1 and TRBJ2-5, with D possibly being TRBD2 (7 bases). CDR1 MGHRA and CDR2 YSYEKL come from the germline V gene. The V end was cut by 5 bases, the J end by 5 bases, with 24 bases between. CDR3 length equals 17 residues. The CDR3 sequence: CASSSGRGGGGLETQYF. Written as DNA, the CDR3 is TGCGCCAGCAGCTCAGGCCGGGGAGGGGGGGGCCTCGAGACCCAGTACTTC.

This clone was detected once. The chain joins TRBV6-6 to TRBJ1-3, with 11 bases that match TRBD1. The CDR3 is made up of 15 amino acids. Germline V gene lookup returns CDR1 MNHNY and CDR2 SVGAGI (reference sequence). V dropped 4 bases and J dropped 9; count of bases not matched to a gene: 8. Here the CDR3 DNA reads TGTGCCAGCAGTTCCCGGGACAGGGGGAAGAGCACCATATATTTT. Translating it yields CASSSRDRGKSTIYF.

The V call is TRBV5-6, the J call TRBJ1-5; D unresolved. Germline V lookup: CDR1 SGHDT, CDR2 YYEEEE. Trimming pared 4 bases from V and 7 bases from J, leaving 18 bases between. The CDR3 runs 15 residues. CDR3 in DNA: TGTGCCAGCAGCCAGCTGACTCGACGGGAACAGCCCCAGCATTTT. This codes for CASSQLTRREQPQHF.

V usage is TRBV6-4 and J usage is TRBJ2-1; the D gene is possibly TRBD2 (6 bases). The germline V gene has CDR1 MRHNA and CDR2 SNTAGT. V lost 0 bases and J lost 10, with 13 bases in between. The CDR3 runs to 14 residues. The CDR3 is CASSDSPVGGEQFF. In DNA form, the CDR3 reads TGTGCCAGCAGTGACTCGCCGGTGGGGGGAGAGCAGTTCTTC.